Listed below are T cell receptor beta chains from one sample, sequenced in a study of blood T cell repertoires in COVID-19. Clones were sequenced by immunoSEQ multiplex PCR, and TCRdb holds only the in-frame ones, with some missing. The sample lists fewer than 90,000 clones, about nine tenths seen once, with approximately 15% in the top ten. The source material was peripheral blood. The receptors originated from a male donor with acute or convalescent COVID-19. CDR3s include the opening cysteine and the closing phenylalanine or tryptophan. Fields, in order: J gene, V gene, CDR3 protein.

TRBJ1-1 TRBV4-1 CASSQDRGQLNTEAFF
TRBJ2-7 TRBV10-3 CAISEPGTAYEQYF
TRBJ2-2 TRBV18 CASSRGQGTGELFF
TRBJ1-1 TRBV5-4 CASSLQGDTEAFF
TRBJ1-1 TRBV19 CASSPRGVTEAFF
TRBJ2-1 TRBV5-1 CASSLTSGINNEQFF
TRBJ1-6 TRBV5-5 CASSKGQAGMVSPLHF
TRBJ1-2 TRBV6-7 CASSYSKDRNGYTF
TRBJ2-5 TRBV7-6 CASGDSTQETQYF
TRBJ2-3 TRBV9 CASSVTSTDTQYF
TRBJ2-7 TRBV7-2 CASSSSGGSSYEQYF
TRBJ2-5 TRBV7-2 CASSLTPRLAGGETQYF
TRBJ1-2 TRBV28 CASSLSGRRGYTF
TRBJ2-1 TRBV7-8 CASSLSPRYNEQFF
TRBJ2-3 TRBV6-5 CASIGLAGTDTQYF
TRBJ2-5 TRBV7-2 CASSPNRAQETQYF
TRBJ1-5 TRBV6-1 CASSESWAAHQPQHF
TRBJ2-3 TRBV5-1 CASSLPQASTDTQYF
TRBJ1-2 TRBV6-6 CASSRQGAGYTF
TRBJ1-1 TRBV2 CASSERGQGNEAFF
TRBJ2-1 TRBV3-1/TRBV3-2 CASRQQGVQNNEQFF
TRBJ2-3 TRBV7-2 CASSPLAGGPTDTQYF
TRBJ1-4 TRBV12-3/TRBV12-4 CASSSAAEKLFF
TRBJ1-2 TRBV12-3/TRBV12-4 CASSGEWNYGYTF
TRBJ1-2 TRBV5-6 CASSPWEVRGYTF
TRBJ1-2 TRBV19 CASSPNGDGYTF
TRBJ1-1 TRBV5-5 CASLARRGITEAFF
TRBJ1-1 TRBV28 CASSSTGLNTEAFF
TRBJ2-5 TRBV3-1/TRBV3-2 CASSQVSPGETQYF
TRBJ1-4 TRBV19 CASSPRTVMNNEKLFF
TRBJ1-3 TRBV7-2 CASSLGAGPGGNTIYF
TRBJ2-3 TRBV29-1 CSVVPSGGASGDTQYF
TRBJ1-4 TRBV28 CASSFPRQGRNEKLFF
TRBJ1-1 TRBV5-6 CASSLTDMNTEAFF
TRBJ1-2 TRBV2 CAGGTGFGYTF
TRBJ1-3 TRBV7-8 CASSRSTTVSGNTIYF
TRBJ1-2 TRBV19 CASSTQGGAGYGYTF
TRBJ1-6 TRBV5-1 CASRVRTGDNSPLHF
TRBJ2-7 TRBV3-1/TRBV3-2 CASSPSTGTGEQYF
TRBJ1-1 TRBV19 CASKTGTRNNYEAFF
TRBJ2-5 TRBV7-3 CASSLNGAEETQYF
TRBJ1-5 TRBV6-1 CASSEAGTGNNQPQHF
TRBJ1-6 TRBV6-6 CASSRGPGQTSSYNSPLHF
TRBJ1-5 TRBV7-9 CASSSRGGGNQPQHF
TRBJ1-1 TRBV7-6 CASSLTGGFDTEAFF
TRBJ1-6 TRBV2 CASSEQGGARNSPLHF
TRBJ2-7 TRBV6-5 CASRDVGTGSNEQYF
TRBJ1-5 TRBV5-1 CASSLGPLGGSNQPQHF
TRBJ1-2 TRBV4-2 CASSQVEGGSNYGYTF
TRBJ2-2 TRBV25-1 CASSGTGITGELFF
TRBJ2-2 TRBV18 CASSPPWEGVHTGELFF
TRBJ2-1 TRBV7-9 CASSPPGLADYNEQFF
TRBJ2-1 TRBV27 CASTHRDRNEQFF